This entry lists 30 T cell receptor beta chains sequenced from one sample in a study of T cell repertoires in cytomegalovirus infection. One entry per CDR3 protein results from TCRdb running MiXCR on the reads. The table includes about 310,000 distinct CDR3 sequences, about 25% detected once. Antigens of these TCRs are unknown. Sequenced material: cultured PBMCs, taken from culture after CMV antigen stimulation. Receptors were obtained from a human donor in good health (CMV status not recorded). Some clones in this sample may be carry-over from other donors' samples.

V usage is TRBV19 and J usage is TRBJ2-2, with unresolved D. Trimming shortened V by 0 bases and J by 2 bases, and 4 bases separated the two germline ends. This CDR3 spans 14 amino acids. Germline V gene sequence: CDR1 LNHDA, CDR2 SQIVND (reference sequence). CDR3: CASSIESNTGELFF. As DNA, the CDR3 is TGTGCCAGTAGTATAGAGTCAAACACCGGGGAGCTGTTTTTT.

This clonotype appeared a few times. CDR3 DNA: TGTGCCAGCAGTTTTCCCCGACAGGGAGACTACAATGAGCAGTTCTTC. Protein: CASSFPRQGDYNEQFF. V usage is TRBV12-3 or TRBV12-4 and J usage is TRBJ2-1; 7 bases map to TRBD1. Trimming cost V 3 bases and J 3 bases; bases outside gene matches: 8. The CDR3 length is 16 residues.

The rearrangement links TRBV6-5 to TRBJ2-1; 10 bases fit TRBD2. V shed 4 bases, J shed 0 bases, and the junction held 6 bases outside the gene matches. CDR1 and CDR2 from the germline V gene are MNHEY and SVGAGI. This CDR3 spans 17 amino acids. The CDR3 nucleotides are TGTGCCAGCAGTTTACTAGCGGGAAGGAGCTCCTACAATGAGCAGTTCTTC. Translation: CASSLLAGRSSYNEQFF.

This clonotype was seen only a few times. V usage is TRBV4-3 and J usage is TRBJ2-1; TRBD1 agrees at 8 bases. With V trimmed by 3 bases and J by 10 bases, 11 bases remained unmatched. The CDR3 contains 15 residues. CDR1 is LGHNA and CDR2 is YSLEER in the germline V gene. CDR3 DNA sequence: TGCGCCAGCAGCCACTCACCCAAAGACAGGGGAGAGCAGTTCTTC. Its translation: CASSHSPKDRGEQFF.

V usage is TRBV5-1 and J usage is TRBJ2-1; TRBD1 matches 10 bases. The CDR3 covers 15 residues. The germline V gene encodes CDR1 SGHRS and CDR2 YFSETQ. Trimming took 3 bases from V and 4 from J; bases not matched to a gene: 4. The CDR3 region is CASSWGDRGYNEQFF. The CDR3 nucleotides are TGCGCCAGCAGCTGGGGGGACAGGGGATACAATGAGCAGTTCTTC.

This clonotype was counted between two and nine times. This chain connects TRBV6-1 to TRBJ2-7, with TRBD1 matching 11 bases. V was clipped by 7 bases and J by 5 bases; unmatched bases: 10. This CDR3 has 15 residues. Germline assignment: CDR1 MNHNS and CDR2 SASEGT. The DNA of the CDR3 is TGTGCCAGCAACATGGGGACAGGGGGGAGGAACGAGCAGTACGTC. Translated: CASNMGTGGRNEQYV.

The chain recombines TRBV24-1 with TRBJ2-3, with 8 positions matching TRBD1. V trimming: 10 bases; J trimming: 2 bases; junction bases outside the gene matches: 7. The germline V gene encodes CDR1 KGHDR and CDR2 SFDVKD. This CDR3 has 14 amino acids. The DNA for the CDR3 is TGTGCCACAGGTCAGGGGGCTGTCACAGATACGCAGTATTTT. Translation gives CATGQGAVTDTQYF.

The genes are TRBV27 and TRBJ2-1, with 12 bases that match TRBD1. J lost 5 bases, V lost 5 bases, and 10 bases had no gene match. CDR1 is MNHEY and CDR2 is SMNVEV in the germline V gene (reference sequence). The CDR3 runs to 17 residues. The CDR3 reads CASSKPLGQGANNEQFF. The CDR3 coding sequence is TGTGCCAGCAGTAAACCCCTGGGACAGGGGGCAAACAATGAGCAGTTCTTC.

The chain recombines TRBV7-2 with TRBJ2-1; D perhaps matches TRBD1 (5 bases). V was cut by 4 bases and J by 11 bases, with 12 bases left in between. Germline V gene data show CDR1 as SGHTA and CDR2 as FQGNSA. The CDR3 runs 12 residues. The CDR3 loop is CASSSQGLKQFF. Written as DNA, the CDR3 is TGTGCCAGCAGCTCCCAGGGCCTTAAGCAGTTCTTC.

The rearrangement links TRBV28 to TRBJ2-5; TRBD1 agrees at 9 bases. CDR3 length equals 15 residues. V shed 5 bases, J shed 5 bases, and the junction held 9 bases outside the gene matches. Germline CDR1 is MDHEN and CDR2 is SYDVKM. The CDR3 spells CASSTTGGLGETQYF. CDR3 sequence (DNA): TGTGCCAGCAGTACTACAGGGGGCTTAGGGGAGACCCAGTACTTC.

This clonotype was counted at least ten times. The V gene is TRBV7-2, the J gene TRBJ2-7, with D maybe TRBD2 (6 bases). This CDR3 has 16 residues. V shed 5 bases and J shed 0 bases, with 17 bases lying between them. CDR1 and CDR2 from the germline V gene are SGHTA and FQGNSA. The CDR3 reads CASSPELARSSYEQYF. The CDR3 nucleotides read TGTGCCAGCAGCCCCGAACTAGCTAGGAGCTCCTACGAGCAGTACTTC. The variable domain in full, completed from reference TRBV7-2 and TRBJ2-7, reads GAGVSQSPSNKVTEKGKDVELRCDPISGHTALYWYRQSLGQGLEFLIYFQGNSAPDKSGLPSDRFSAERTGGSVSTLTIQRTQQEDSAVYLCASSPELARSSYEQYFGPGTRLTVT.

This clonotype was found a few times. This chain joins TRBV6-2 or TRBV6-3 and TRBJ1-1, with 9 bases aligning to TRBD1. CDR3 length: 13 residues. With 7 bases clipped from V and 5 bases from J, the junction kept 5 bases outside the gene matches. Germline V lookup: CDR1 MNHEY, CDR2 SVGEGT. DNA of the CDR3: TGTGCCAGCATTCTACAGGGGGCAACTGAAGCTTTCTTT. As protein: CASILQGATEAFF.

This clonotype was found a few times. The chain joins TRBV7-9 to TRBJ2-1, with a weak D call TRBD2 (7 bases). Germline V gene data show CDR1 as SEHNR and CDR2 as FQNEAQ (reference sequence). This CDR3 has 13 residues. Trimming stripped 7 bases from V and 6 bases from J, with 13 bases between. CDR3: CASIPRGGNEQFF. CDR3 nucleotides: TGTGCCAGCATCCCGAGGGGGGGCAATGAGCAGTTCTTC.

The chain is built from TRBV6-2 or TRBV6-3 and TRBJ1-1; the match to TRBD1 covers 7 bases. Trimming cost V 5 bases and J 2 bases; bases outside gene matches: 8. The CDR3 runs 15 residues. Germline CDR1 reads MNHEY; CDR2 reads SVGEGT. The CDR3 coding sequence is TGTGCCAGCAGTGTTCGACAGGGTCACAACACTGAAGCTTTCTTT. The encoded protein is CASSVRQGHNTEAFF.

At least ten counts were recorded for this clonotype. This chain joins TRBV7-2 and TRBJ2-7; tentative D call: TRBD2 (6 bases). The germline V and J ends were trimmed by 3 bases and 7 bases, with 13 bases remaining between them. CDR1 SGHTA and CDR2 FQGNSA come from the germline V gene. CDR3 size: 13 residues. The CDR3 nucleotides read TGTGCCAGCAGCTTGGGACTGGATGGGGAGCAGTACTTC. This gives the protein CASSLGLDGEQYF.

There are a few counts of this clonotype. This sequence joins TRBV19 and TRBJ2-1; 8 bases are shared with TRBD2. The germline CDR1 and CDR2 sequences are LNHDA and SQIVND (reference sequence). CDR3 length: 13 residues. V lost 4 bases, J lost 12 bases, and 8 bases stayed unmatched. The DNA of the CDR3 is TGTGCCAGTAGTAGCGGGAGGAGCACCGGGCAGTTCTTC. It is translated as CASSSGRSTGQFF.

The chain employs TRBV29-1 and TRBJ2-1; TRBD1 is a possible D gene (7 bases). The CDR3 loop spans 12 amino acids. The V end was cut by 4 bases, the J end by 7 bases, with 11 bases between. Germline V gene data show CDR1 as SQVTM and CDR2 as ANQGSEA. The DNA of the CDR3 is TGCAGCGTTGCCGCAGGGGGGAATGAGCAGTTCTTC. Encoded protein: CSVAAGGNEQFF.

J is TRBJ2-5 and V is TRBV7-2; 7 bases align to TRBD2. In germline, CDR1 is SGHTA, CDR2 FQGNSA. This CDR3 comprises 14 residues. Unmatched junction bases numbered 7, after V lost 5 bases and J lost 4 bases. The CDR3, as DNA: TGTGCCAGCAGCCCAGCGGGGTGGGGAGAGACCCAGTACTTC. Its protein is CASSPAGWGETQYF.

J is TRBJ2-3 and V is TRBV7-9; possibly TRBD2 for D (6 bases). V lost 7 bases and J 2 bases, leaving 16 bases between the germline ends. The CDR3 extends over 15 amino acids. Germline lookup yields CDR1 SEHNR and CDR2 FQNEAQ (reference sequence). The CDR3, as DNA: TGTGCCAGCACCCCTTGGGCGGGGCCCACAGATACGCAGTATTTT. Translated: CASTPWAGPTDTQYF.

Ten or more counts support this clonotype. The rearrangement joins TRBV7-8 to TRBJ2-1, with unresolved D. Germline values: CDR1 SGHVS, CDR2 FQNEAQ. Deletions cut 6 bases from V and 0 bases from J, with 12 bases between. The CDR3 contains 15 residues. For the CDR3, the DNA is TGTGCCAGCAGACACGAAGGCAGCTCCTACAATGAGCAGTTCTTC. Its translation: CASRHEGSSYNEQFF. Full variable domain (rest looked up from reference TRBV7-8 and TRBJ2-1): GAGVSQSPRYKVAKRGQDVALRCDPISGHVSLFWYQQALGQGPEFLTYFQNEAQLDKSGLPSDRFFAERPEGSVSTLKIQRTQQEDSAVYLCASRHEGSSYNEQFFGPGTRLTVL.

This clonotype was counted between two and nine times. The chain has TRBV7-3 and TRBJ1-3; D is unresolved. V gave up 7 bases and J gave up 0 bases, with 10 bases separating them. Germline values: CDR1 SGHTA, CDR2 FQGTGA. CDR3 length: 14 residues. CDR3 DNA sequence: TGTGCCAGCAAGAAGTCGGTCTCTGGAAACACCATATATTTT. Protein product: CASKKSVSGNTIYF.

This clonotype has a handful of counts. The CDR3 region has the DNA TGTGCCAGCAGCAGGTTCCACACCAGCACAGATACGCAGTATTTT. Amino acids: CASSRFHTSTDTQYF. V is TRBV6-2 or TRBV6-3 and J is TRBJ2-3; no clear D gene. Germline-derived CDR1 and CDR2 are MNHEY and SVGEGT. The CDR3 loop spans 15 amino acids. The V and J ends lost 6 bases and 0 bases respectively, with 13 bases between them.

This chain uses TRBV19 with TRBJ2-1; 9 positions match TRBD1. CDR3 length: 13 residues. Per the germline V gene, CDR1 is LNHDA and CDR2 is SQIVND (reference sequence). V dropped 4 bases and J dropped 10; count of bases not matched to a gene: 5. The DNA for the CDR3 is TGTGCCAGTAGTAGGGACAGGGTGGGCGAGCAGTTCTTC. This codes for CASSRDRVGEQFF.

CDR3 sequence reads: CSARTGGYLAQHF. CDR3 coding DNA: TGCAGTGCTAGGACAGGGGGTTATTTAGCCCAGCATTTT. This chain links TRBV20-1 with TRBJ1-5; 9 bases are a match to TRBD1. After removal of 3 bases from V and 11 bases from J, the junction contained 8 bases not matched to a gene. CDR3 length: 13 amino acids. From germline, CDR1 is DFQATT and CDR2 SNEGSKA (reference sequence).

This clonotype was counted many times. This rearrangement joins TRBV7-9 to TRBJ1-1, with 9 bases identical to TRBD1. Germline values: CDR1 SEHNR, CDR2 FQNEAQ (reference sequence). The CDR3 totals 17 residues. V was pared by 1 base and J by 2 bases, with 8 bases of the junction left unmatched. CDR3 sequence reads: CASSLERTGELNTEAFF. CDR3 DNA: TGTGCCAGCAGCTTAGAGCGGACAGGGGAACTTAACACTGAAGCTTTCTTT.

V usage is TRBV6-1 and J usage is TRBJ1-5; D uncertain. The CDR3 covers 15 residues. Germline-derived CDR1 and CDR2 are MNHNS and SASEGT. The ends were cut back, 7 bases at V and 0 bases at J, with 13 bases in the middle. Here the CDR3 reads CASIIGPNSNQPQHF. In DNA, the CDR3 is TGTGCCAGCATCATAGGCCCCAATAGCAATCAGCCCCAGCATTTT.

The chain couples TRBV4-2 to TRBJ2-3, with D possibly matching TRBD2 (6 bases). CDR1 and CDR2 (germline): LGHNA, YNFKEQ. The CDR3 runs to 16 residues. Trimming took off 1 base at V and 1 base at J, with 12 bases between the two ends. For the CDR3, the DNA is TGTGCCAGCAGCCAAGTTGATCCGGGAGGCACAGATACGCAGTATTTT. Translation gives CASSQVDPGGTDTQYF.

The chain is built from TRBV5-1 and TRBJ1-1; maybe TRBD1 (5 bases). Germline CDR1 and CDR2: SGHRS and YFSETQ. This CDR3 has 15 residues. V lost 4 bases to trimming and J lost 2 bases, with 15 bases between them. The chain's CDR3 is CASSPAGQGNTEAFF. The CDR3 bases are TGCGCCAGCAGCCCCGCGGGGCAGGGAAACACTGAAGCTTTCTTT.

The CDR3 loop is CSARAGSRSNQPQHF. In DNA, the CDR3 is TGCAGTGCTAGAGCTGGCAGTAGGAGCAATCAGCCCCAGCATTTT. The genes are TRBV20-1 and TRBJ1-5; no firm D call. The CDR3 totals 15 residues. V lost 1 base to trimming and J lost 1 base, with 11 bases between them. Germline loops: CDR1 DFQATT, CDR2 SNEGSKA (reference sequence).

The table lists this clonotype with a few counts. The rearrangement joins TRBV6-5 to TRBJ2-6; D may be TRBD2 (7 bases). The germline V and J ends were trimmed by 8 bases and 4 bases, with 21 bases remaining between them. Germline V CDR1 and CDR2: MNHEY, SVGAGI. CDR3 length: 17 residues. CDR3 coding DNA: TGTGCCAGCGGACGAGGGGGGAGGGCCTCCGGGGCCAACGTCCTGACTTTC. Translation gives CASGRGGRASGANVLTF.